One T cell receptor beta chain is described in this entry. Antigen unknown. This entry comes from a study of PD-L1 blockade in urothelial cancer. Looking at the study overall: About 90% of the roughly 30 patients comprised males who had bladder-origin urothelial cancer. Whole-study results and caveats: A single FFPE tumor sample per patient was used, not taken right before treatment.

Looked up from germline, CDR1 is SGDLS and CDR2 is YYNGEE. The CDR3 runs to 14 residues. Trimming took off 1 base at V and 5 bases at J, with 13 bases between the two ends. Synthetic TCR analog templates were added to each PCR reaction. Only in-frame clones appear in the TCRdb table, and some are missing; sequencing was by immunoSEQ multiplex PCR. The sample has some 35,000 clones, approximately 40% seen once; the top ten hold about 8.9%. The chain joins TRBV9 to TRBJ2-7, with D perhaps being TRBD1 or TRBD2 (6 bases each). The source was tumor tissue, collected before atezolizumab (anti-PD-L1) treatment. This TCR was recovered from a man between 60 and 75 years old with urothelial cancer. The CDR3, as DNA: TGTGCCAGCAGCGTAAGGGGGGAGGTCAACGAGCAGTACTTC. Translated: CASSVRGEVNEQYF.